This note documents a single T cell receptor beta chain sequence. The antigen remains unidentified. Amplification used 60 Vbeta primers and 13 Jbeta primers. As handled by the study authors: In a later analysis, about 12 million of about 80 million unique beta chains occurred in at least two donors. Only in-frame clones appear in the TCRdb table, and some are missing; sequencing was by immunoSEQ multiplex PCR. Clone size and V and J calls were adopted from that table, with D and trimming inferred from the DNA. Of 90,000 or so clones listed, about 77% were seen once; the top ten hold 4.4%. V dropped 5 bases and J dropped 4; count of bases not matched to a gene: 11. Germline V gives CDR1 PRHDT, CDR2 FYEKMQ (reference sequence). CDR3 length: 16 amino acids. These data originate in a study of cytomegalovirus exposure and HLA in healthy donors. General study findings and limits: Per a later analysis, 15,000 to 20,000 TCR beta sequences showed association with HLA alleles at 0.05 false discovery rate. Immune exposure information comprised only CMV serostatus. Cytomegalovirus association was listed for around 170 TCR beta chains.

V gene TRBV13 combines with J gene TRBJ2-5; TRBD2 matches 9 bases. This sequence originates from a male donor in good health and CMV-seropositive. The sample taken for sequencing was PBMCs. DNA of the CDR3: TGTGCCAGCAGCAGCACTAGCGGGCAGGCGGGAGAGACCCAGTACTTC. The encoded protein is CASSSTSGQAGETQYF.